This T cell receptor beta chain was observed in a study of OX40 agonist ivuxolimab in advanced cancers. Overall study: Ivuxolimab, which is an agonistic anti-OX40 (CD134) antibody, was administered to the patients. Hepatocellular carcinoma, melanoma, renal cell or head and neck cancer was diagnosed in the dose-escalation patients.

Assay used: immunoSEQ multiplex PCR; TCRdb lists only in-frame clones, some missing. The data contain some 80,000 clones, 84% of them seen just once; the ten biggest clones take up about 0.4%. General observations from the study: At 0.1 to 3.0 mg/kg, CD4+ and CD8+ blood T cells expanded clonally by week 6.

Cycle 7 day 1, cycle 4 day 1, and baseline were the timepoints at which blood was sampled. As for this clone: The antigen is not known.

Source: CD4+ or CD8+ T cells sorted from blood, taken in a trial of the OX40 agonist ivuxolimab. The sequence was obtained from an adult with an advanced solid tumor such as melanoma, head and neck, liver or kidney cancer.

The CDR3 DNA is TGCGCCAGCAGAGTGGACAGAACCGGGGAGCTGTTTTTT. As protein: CASRVDRTGELFF. J is TRBJ2-2 and V is TRBV10-1, with D tentatively TRBD1 (6 bases). Between the trimmed V and J ends, which lost 6 bases and 5 bases, there was a span of 10 bases. From germline, CDR1 is WNHNN and CDR2 SYGVQD (reference sequence). The CDR3 runs 13 residues.